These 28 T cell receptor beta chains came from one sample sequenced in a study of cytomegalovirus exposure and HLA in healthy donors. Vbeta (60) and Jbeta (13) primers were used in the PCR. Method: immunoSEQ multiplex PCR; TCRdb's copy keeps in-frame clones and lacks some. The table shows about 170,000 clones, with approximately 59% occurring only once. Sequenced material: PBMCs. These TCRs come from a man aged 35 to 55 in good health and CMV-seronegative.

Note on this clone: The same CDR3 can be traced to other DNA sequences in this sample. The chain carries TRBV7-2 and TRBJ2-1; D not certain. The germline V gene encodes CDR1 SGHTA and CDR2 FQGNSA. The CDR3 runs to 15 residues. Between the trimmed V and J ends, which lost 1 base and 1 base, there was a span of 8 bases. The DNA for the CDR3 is TGTGCCAGCAGCTTAGGCCGAGGATCCTACAATGAGCAGTTCTTC. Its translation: CASSLGRGSYNEQFF.

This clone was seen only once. DNA of the CDR3: TGTGCCAGCAGTCCCCGGGTCATCGGGGCTTTCTTT. This encodes CASSPRVIGAFF. The chain uses TRBV7-2 and TRBJ1-1, with D unclear. The germline CDR1 and CDR2 sequences are SGHTA and FQGNSA. CDR3 length: 12 amino acids. V lost 6 bases to trimming and J lost 11 bases, with 16 bases between them.

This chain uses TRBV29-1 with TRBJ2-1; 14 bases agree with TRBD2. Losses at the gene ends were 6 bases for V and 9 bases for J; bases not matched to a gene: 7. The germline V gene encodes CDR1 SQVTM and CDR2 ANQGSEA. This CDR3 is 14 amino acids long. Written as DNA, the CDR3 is TGCAGCGTGACGGGACTAGCGGGAGACTTTGAGCAGTTCTTC. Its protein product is CSVTGLAGDFEQFF.

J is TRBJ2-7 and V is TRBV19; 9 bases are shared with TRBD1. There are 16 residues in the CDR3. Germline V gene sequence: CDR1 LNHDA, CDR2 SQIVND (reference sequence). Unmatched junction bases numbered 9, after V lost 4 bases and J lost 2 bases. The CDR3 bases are TGTGCCAGTAGTAGTAAACAGGGGGCCGGACCCTACGAGCAGTACTTC. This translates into CASSSKQGAGPYEQYF.

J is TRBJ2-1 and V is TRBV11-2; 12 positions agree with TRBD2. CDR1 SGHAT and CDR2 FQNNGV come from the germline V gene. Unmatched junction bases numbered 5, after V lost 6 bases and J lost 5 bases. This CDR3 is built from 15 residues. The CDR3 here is CASSPRTSGDNEQFF. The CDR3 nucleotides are TGTGCCAGCAGTCCTCGGACTAGCGGGGACAATGAGCAGTTCTTC.

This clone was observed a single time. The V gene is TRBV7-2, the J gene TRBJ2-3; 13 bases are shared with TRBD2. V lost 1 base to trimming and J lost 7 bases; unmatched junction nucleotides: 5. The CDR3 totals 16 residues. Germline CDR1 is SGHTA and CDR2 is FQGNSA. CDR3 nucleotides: TGTGCCAGCAGCTTAGGGACTAGCGGGAGCACGAATACGCAGTATTTT. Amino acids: CASSLGTSGSTNTQYF.

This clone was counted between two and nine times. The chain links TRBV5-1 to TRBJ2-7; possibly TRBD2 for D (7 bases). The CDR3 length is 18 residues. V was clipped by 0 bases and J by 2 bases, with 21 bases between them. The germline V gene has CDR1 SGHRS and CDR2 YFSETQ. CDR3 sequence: CASSLAGGRGDRAYEQYF. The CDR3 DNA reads TGCGCCAGCAGCTTGGCGGGGGGCCGGGGGGATAGGGCCTACGAGCAGTACTTC. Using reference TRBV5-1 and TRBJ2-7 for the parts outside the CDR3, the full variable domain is KAGVTQTPRYLIKTRGQQVTLSCSPISGHRSVSWYQQTPGQGLQFLFEYFSETQRNKGNFPGRFSGRQFSNSRSEMNVSTLELGDSALYLCASSLAGGRGDRAYEQYFGPGTRLTVT.

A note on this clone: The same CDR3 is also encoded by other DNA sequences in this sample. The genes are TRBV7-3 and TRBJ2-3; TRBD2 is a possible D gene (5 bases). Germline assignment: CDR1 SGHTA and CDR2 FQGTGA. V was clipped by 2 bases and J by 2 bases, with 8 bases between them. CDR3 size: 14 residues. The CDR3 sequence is CASSLGLSTDTQYF. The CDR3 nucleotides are TGTGCCAGCAGCTTAGGACTTTCCACAGATACGCAGTATTTT.

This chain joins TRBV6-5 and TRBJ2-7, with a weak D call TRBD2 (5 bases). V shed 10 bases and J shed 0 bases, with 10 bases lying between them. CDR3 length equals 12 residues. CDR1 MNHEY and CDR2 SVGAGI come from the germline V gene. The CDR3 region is CATSAGSYEQYF. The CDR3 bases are TGTGCCACTTCCGCGGGCTCCTACGAGCAGTACTTC.

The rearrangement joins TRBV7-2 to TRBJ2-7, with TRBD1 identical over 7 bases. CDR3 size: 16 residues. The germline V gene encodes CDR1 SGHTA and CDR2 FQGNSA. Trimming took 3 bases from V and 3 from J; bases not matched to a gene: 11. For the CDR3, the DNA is TGTGCCAGCAGCTTCCCACAGGGGAAGGCAAGCTACGAGCAGTACTTC. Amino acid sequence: CASSFPQGKASYEQYF.

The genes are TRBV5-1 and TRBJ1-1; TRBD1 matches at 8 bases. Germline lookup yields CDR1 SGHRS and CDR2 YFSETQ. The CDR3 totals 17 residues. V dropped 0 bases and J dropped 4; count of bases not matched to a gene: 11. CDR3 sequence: CASSLVGRTGGSTEAFF. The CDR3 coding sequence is TGCGCCAGCAGCTTGGTCGGCAGAACAGGGGGGAGCACTGAAGCTTTCTTT.

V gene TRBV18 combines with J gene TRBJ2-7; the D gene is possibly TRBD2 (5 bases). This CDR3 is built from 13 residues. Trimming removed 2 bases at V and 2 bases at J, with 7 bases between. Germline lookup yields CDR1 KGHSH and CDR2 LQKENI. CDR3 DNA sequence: TGTGCCAGCTCACCAATGCGGGCCTACGAGCAGTACTTC. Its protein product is CASSPMRAYEQYF.

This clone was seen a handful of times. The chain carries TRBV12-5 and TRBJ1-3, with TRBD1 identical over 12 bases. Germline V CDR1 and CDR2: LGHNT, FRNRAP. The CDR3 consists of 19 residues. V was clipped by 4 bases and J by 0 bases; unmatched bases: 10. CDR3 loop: CASGWTGQGALSSGNTIYF. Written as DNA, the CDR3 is TGTGCTAGTGGTTGGACGGGACAGGGGGCTTTGAGCTCTGGAAACACCATATATTTT.

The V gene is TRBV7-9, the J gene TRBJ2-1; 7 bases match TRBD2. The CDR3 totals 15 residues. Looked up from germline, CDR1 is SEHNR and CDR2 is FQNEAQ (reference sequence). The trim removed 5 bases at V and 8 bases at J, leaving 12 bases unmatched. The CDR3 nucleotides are TGTGCCAGCAGCCTCGGACTAGGCGGAGGCGATGAGCAGTTCTTC. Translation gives CASSLGLGGGDEQFF.

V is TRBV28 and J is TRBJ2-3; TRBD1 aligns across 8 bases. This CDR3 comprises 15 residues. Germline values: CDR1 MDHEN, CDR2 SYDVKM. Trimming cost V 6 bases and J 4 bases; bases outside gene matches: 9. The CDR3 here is CASSAPGQGSDTQYF. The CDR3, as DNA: TGTGCCAGCAGCGCACCAGGACAGGGATCAGATACGCAGTATTTT.

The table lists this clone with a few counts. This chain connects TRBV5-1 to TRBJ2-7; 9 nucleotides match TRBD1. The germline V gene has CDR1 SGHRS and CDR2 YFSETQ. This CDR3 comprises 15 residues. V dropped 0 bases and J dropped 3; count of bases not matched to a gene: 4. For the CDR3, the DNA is TGCGCCAGCAGCTTGGAGGGGACAGGGTACTACGAGCAGTACTTC. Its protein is CASSLEGTGYYEQYF.

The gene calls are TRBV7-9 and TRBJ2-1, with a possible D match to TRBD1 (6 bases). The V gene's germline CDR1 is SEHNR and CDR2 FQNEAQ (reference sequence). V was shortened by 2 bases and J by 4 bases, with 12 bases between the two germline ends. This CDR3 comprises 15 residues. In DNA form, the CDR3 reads TGTGCCAGCAGCTTAAAGGGGGTCCGGTACAATGAGCAGTTCTTC. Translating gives CASSLKGVRYNEQFF.

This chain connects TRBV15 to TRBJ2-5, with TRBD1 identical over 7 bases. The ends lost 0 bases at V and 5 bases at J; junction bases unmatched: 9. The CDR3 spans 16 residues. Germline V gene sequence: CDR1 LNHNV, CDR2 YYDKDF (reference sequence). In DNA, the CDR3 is TGTGCCACCAGCAGAGAAGGGACAGCCTACGGGGAGACCCAGTACTTC. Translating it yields CATSREGTAYGETQYF.

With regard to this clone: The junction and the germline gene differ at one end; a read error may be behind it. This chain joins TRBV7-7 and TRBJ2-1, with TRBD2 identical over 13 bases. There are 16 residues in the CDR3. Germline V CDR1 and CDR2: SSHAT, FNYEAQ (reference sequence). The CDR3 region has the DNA TGTGCTAGCAGTCCGACTAGCGGGAGGTCCTACAATGAGCAGTTCTTC. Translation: CASSPTSGRSYNEQFF.

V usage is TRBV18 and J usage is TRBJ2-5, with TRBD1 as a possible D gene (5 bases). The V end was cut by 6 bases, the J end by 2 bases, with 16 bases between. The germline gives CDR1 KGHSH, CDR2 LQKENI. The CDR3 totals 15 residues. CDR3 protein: CASSPLRDSQETQYF. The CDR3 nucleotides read TGTGCCAGCTCTCCTCTGAGAGACAGTCAAGAGACCCAGTACTTC.

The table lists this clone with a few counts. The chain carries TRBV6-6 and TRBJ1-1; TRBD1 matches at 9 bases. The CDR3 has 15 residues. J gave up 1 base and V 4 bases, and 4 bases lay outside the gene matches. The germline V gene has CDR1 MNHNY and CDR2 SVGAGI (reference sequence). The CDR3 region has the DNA TGTGCCAGCAGTTCGGGACAGGGACCGAACACTGAAGCTTTCTTT. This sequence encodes CASSSGQGPNTEAFF.

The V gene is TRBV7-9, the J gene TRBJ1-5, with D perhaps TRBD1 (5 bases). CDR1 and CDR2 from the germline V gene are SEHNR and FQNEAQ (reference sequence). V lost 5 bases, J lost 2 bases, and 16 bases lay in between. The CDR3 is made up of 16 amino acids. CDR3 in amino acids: CASSPWTFRGNQPQHF. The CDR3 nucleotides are TGTGCCAGCAGCCCTTGGACATTTAGAGGCAATCAGCCCCAGCATTTT.

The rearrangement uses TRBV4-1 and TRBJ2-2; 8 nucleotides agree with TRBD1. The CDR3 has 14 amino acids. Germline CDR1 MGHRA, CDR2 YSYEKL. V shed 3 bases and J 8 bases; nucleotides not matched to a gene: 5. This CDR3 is CASSHLDRVGELFF. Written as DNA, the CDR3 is TGCGCCAGCAGCCATCTGGACAGGGTGGGGGAGCTGTTTTTT.

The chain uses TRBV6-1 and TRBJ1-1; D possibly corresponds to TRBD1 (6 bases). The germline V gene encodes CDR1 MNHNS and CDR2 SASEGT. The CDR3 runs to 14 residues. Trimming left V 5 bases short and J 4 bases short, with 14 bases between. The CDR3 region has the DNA TGTGCCAGCAGTACAGGGAACGTGCGCACTGAAGCTTTCTTT. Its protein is CASSTGNVRTEAFF.

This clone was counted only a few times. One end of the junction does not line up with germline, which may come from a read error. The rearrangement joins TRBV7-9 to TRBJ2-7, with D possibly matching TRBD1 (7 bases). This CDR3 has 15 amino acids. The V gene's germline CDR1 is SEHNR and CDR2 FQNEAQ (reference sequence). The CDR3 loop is CSSSSFQGGPYEQYF. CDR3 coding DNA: TGTTCCAGCAGCTCGTTTCAGGGGGGTCCCTACGAGCAGTACTTC. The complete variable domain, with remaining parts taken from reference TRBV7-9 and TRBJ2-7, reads DTGVSQNPRHKITKRGQNVTFRCDPISEHNRLYWYRQTLGQGPEFLTYFQNEAQLEKSRLLSDRFSAERPKGSFSTLEIQRTEQGDSAMYLCSSSSFQGGPYEQYFGPGTRLTVT.

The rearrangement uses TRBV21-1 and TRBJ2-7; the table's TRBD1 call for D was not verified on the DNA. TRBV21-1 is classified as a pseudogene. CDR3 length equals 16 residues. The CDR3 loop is CASSKMGRDRSGEQYF. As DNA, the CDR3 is TGTGCCAGCAGCAAAATGGGTAGAGACAGATCGGGCGAGCAGTACTTC.

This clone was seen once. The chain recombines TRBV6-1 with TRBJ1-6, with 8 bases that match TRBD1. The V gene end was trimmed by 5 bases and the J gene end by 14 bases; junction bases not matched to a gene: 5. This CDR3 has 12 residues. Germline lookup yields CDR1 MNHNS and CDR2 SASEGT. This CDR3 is CASSLDRATLHF. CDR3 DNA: TGTGCCAGCAGTTTGGACAGGGCGACCCTCCACTTT.

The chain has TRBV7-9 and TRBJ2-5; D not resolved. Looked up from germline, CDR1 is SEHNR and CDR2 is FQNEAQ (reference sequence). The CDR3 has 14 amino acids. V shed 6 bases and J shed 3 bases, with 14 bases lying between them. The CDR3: CASSPPDWEETQYF. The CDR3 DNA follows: TGTGCCAGCAGTCCACCAGACTGGGAAGAGACCCAGTACTTC.